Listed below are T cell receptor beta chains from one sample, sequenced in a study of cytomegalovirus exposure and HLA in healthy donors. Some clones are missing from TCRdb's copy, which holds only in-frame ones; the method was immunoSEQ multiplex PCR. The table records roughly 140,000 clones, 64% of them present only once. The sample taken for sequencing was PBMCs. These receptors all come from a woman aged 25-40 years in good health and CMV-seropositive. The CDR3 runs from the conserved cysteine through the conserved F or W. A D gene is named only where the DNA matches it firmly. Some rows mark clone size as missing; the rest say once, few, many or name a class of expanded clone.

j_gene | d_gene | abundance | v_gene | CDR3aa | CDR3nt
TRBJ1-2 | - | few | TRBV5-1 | CASSAGASSVMGGYTF | TGCGCCAGCAGCGCGGGGGCTTCGTCTGTTATGGGTGGCTACACCTTC
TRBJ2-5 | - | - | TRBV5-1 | CASSWKDSERSETQYF | TGCGCCAGCAGCTGGAAAGATAGCGAGAGATCGGAGACCCAGTACTTC
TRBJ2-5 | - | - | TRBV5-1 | CASSLAEGVQETQYF | TGCGCCAGCAGCTTGGCCGAGGGTGTTCAAGAGACCCAGTACTTC
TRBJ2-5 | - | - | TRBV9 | CASSVGAPGWETQYF | TGTGCCAGCAGCGTAGGGGCCCCGGGATGGGAGACCCAGTACTTC
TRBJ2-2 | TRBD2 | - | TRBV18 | CASSPGTSATGELFF | TGTGCCAGCTCACCTGGGACTAGCGCTACCGGGGAGCTGTTTTTT
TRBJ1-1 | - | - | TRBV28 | CASRTGTQIPNTEAFF | TGTGCCAGCAGGACCGGGACACAAATTCCGAACACTGAAGCTTTCTTT
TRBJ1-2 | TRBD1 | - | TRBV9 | CASSAYRGYGYTF | TGTGCCAGCAGCGCTTACAGGGGCTATGGCTACACCTTC
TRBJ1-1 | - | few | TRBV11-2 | CASSLEPGGKAFF | TGTGCCAGCAGCTTAGAGCCGGGAGGGAAAGCTTTCTTT
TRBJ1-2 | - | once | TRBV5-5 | CASSLVAGPNYGYTF | TGTGCCAGCAGCTTGGTTGCAGGGCCTAACTATGGCTACACCTTC
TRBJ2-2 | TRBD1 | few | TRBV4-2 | CASSLSRGTGELFF | TGTGCCAGCAGCCTTTCCAGGGGGACCGGGGAGCTGTTTTTT
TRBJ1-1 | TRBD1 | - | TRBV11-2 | CASSFSTGPREAFF | TGTGCCAGCAGCTTTTCGACAGGGCCGAGAGAAGCTTTCTTT
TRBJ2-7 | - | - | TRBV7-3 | CASSSWDKFSYEQYF | TGTGCCAGCAGCTCTTGGGACAAATTTTCCTACGAGCAGTACTTC
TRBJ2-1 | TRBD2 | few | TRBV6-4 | CASSLRASGNGNEQFF | TGTGCCAGCAGCCTCCGGGCTAGCGGGAACGGGAATGAGCAGTTCTTC
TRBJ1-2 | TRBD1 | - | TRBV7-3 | CASSLFRGNGYTF | TGTGCCAGCAGCTTATTCAGGGGGAATGGCTACACCTTC
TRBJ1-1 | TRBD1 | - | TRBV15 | CATSISLRQGAAEAFF | TGTGCCACCAGCATCAGCCTTAGACAGGGGGCTGCTGAAGCTTTCTTT
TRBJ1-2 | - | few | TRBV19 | CASTEGPNYGYTF | TGTGCCAGTACGGAGGGACCTAACTATGGCTACACCTTC
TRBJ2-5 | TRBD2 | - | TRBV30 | CAWSVAGDSQETQYF | TGTGCCTGGAGTGTAGCGGGGGACTCTCAAGAGACCCAGTACTTC
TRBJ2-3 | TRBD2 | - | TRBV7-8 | CASSLSISGRALNTQYF | TGTGCCAGCAGCTTATCAATTAGCGGGAGGGCCCTCAATACGCAGTATTTT
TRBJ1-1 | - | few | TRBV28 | CASPAAGARNTEAFF | TGTGCCAGCCCGGCCGCGGGGGCCCGGAACACTGAAGCTTTCTTT
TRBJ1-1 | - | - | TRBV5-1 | CASKQDTEAFF | TGCGCCAGCAAGCAGGACACTGAAGCTTTCTTT
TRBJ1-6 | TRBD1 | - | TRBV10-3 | CAISRDSLGSPLHF | TGTGCCATCAGCCGGGACAGTTTAGGTTCACCCCTCCACTTT
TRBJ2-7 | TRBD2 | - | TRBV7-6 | CASSLVAGEPSYEQYF | TGTGCCAGCAGCTTAGTCGCGGGGGAACCCTCCTACGAGCAGTACTTC
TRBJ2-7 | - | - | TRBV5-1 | CASSSATRGLYEQYF | TGCGCCAGCAGCTCCGCGACGCGGGGATTGTACGAGCAGTACTTC
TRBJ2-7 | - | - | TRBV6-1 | CASSESGGFSYEQYF | TGTGCCAGCAGTGAATCGGGGGGCTTTTCCTACGAGCAGTACTTC
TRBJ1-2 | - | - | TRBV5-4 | CASSLGGQGAYYGYTF | TGTGCCAGCAGCTTGGGGGGGCAGGGAGCCTACTATGGCTACACCTTC
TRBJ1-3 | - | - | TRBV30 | CAWSRGFGNTIYF | TGTGCCTGGAGTAGGGGGTTCGGAAACACCATATATTTT
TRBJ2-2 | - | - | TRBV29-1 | CSVKSSDTGELFF | TGCAGCGTGAAGTCGTCGGACACCGGGGAGCTGTTTTTT
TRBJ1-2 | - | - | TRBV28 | CASSWGGTAGYTF | TGTGCCAGCAGTTGGGGCGGGACGGCTGGCTACACCTTC
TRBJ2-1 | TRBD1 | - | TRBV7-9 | CASSLGAGGRNEQFF | TGTGCCAGCAGCTTGGGGGCAGGGGGCCGGAATGAGCAGTTCTTC
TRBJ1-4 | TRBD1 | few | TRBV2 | CASTLQGAANEKLFF | TGTGCCAGCACGCTACAGGGGGCCGCTAATGAAAAACTGTTTTTT
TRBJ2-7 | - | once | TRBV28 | CASSPPPLSYEQYF | TGTGCCAGCAGTCCCCCCCCTCTCTCCTACGAGCAGTACTTC
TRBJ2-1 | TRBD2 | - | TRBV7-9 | CASSSQRGGLTSGYNEQFF | TGTGCCAGCAGCTCCCAGAGGGGGGGTTTGACTAGCGGCTACAATGAGCAGTTCTTC
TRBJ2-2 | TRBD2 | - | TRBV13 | CASFPGGWNTGELFF | TGTGCCAGCTTCCCGGGGGGATGGAACACCGGGGAGCTGTTTTTT
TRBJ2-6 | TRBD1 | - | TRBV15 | CATSRGTGGANVLTF | TGTGCCACCAGCAGAGGGACAGGTGGGGCCAACGTCCTGACTTTC
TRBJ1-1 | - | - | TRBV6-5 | CASSFTGWTEAFF | TGTGCCAGCAGTTTTACAGGGTGGACTGAAGCTTTCTTT
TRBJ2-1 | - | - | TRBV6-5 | CASRPTNLGAREQFF | TGTGCCAGCAGGCCGACCAATTTGGGGGCGAGGGAGCAGTTCTTC
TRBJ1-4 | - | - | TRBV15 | CATSRQANEKLFF | TGTGCCACCAGCAGACAGGCTAATGAAAAACTGTTTTTT
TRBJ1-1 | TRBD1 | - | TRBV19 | CASTNRGNTEAFF | TGTGCCAGTACCAACAGGGGGAACACTGAAGCTTTCTTT
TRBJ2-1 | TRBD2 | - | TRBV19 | CASRGSGLAGVDEQFF | TGTGCCAGTAGGGGTAGTGGGCTAGCGGGAGTTGATGAGCAGTTCTTC
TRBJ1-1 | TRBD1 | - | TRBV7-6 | CASSLVQGALSTEAFF | TGTGCCAGCAGCTTAGTCCAGGGGGCACTGAGCACTGAAGCTTTCTTT
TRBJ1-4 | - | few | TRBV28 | CASSSKRPSTNEKLFF | TGTGCCAGCAGTTCCAAGCGCCCCTCAACTAATGAAAAACTGTTTTTT
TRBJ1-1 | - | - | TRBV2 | CASLASFMNTEAFF | TGTGCCAGTTTAGCCTCTTTCATGAACACTGAAGCTTTCTTT
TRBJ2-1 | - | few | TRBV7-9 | CASSLVVGGPHEQFF | TGTGCCAGCAGCTTAGTGGTGGGCGGGCCCCATGAGCAGTTCTTC
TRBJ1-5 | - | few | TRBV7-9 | CASSPGMLYQPQHF | TGTGCCAGCAGCCCCGGGATGTTGTATCAGCCCCAGCATTTT
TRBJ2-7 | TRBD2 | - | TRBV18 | CASSPMGLAGVNIPYEQYF | TGTGCCAGCTCACCTATGGGACTAGCGGGAGTCAATATCCCCTACGAGCAGTACTTC
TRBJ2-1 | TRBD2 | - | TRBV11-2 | CASSLAPGGDEQFF | TGTGCCAGCAGCTTAGCCCCGGGGGGTGATGAGCAGTTCTTC
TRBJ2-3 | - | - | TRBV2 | CASVTGRRDTQYF | TGTGCCAGCGTAACAGGGAGAAGAGATACGCAGTATTTT
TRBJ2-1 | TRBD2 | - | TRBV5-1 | CASSLIRREGDEQFF | TGCGCCAGCAGCTTGATTCGGCGGGAGGGAGATGAGCAGTTCTTC
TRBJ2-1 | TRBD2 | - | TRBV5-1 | CASSRRIIAGGSYNEQFF | TGCGCCAGCAGCCGAAGAATTATAGCGGGGGGGTCCTACAATGAGCAGTTCTTC
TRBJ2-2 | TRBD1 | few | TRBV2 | CASTGTGGTGELFF | TGTGCCAGCACTGGGACAGGGGGAACCGGGGAGCTGTTTTTT
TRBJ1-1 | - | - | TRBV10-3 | CAISESTLGGVLGNTEAFF | TGTGCCATCAGTGAGTCGACTCTAGGGGGGGTTCTGGGGAACACTGAAGCTTTCTTT
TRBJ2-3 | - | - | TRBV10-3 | CAIRLTYSSTDTQYF | TGTGCCATCAGATTGACTTACTCTAGCACAGATACGCAGTATTTT